The table lists the clone carrying this TCR beta chain with a few counts. Its target is not known. These data are taken from a study of T cell repertoires in cytomegalovirus infection. Across the study: Matching HLA type, along with CMV infection, was indicated by public TCR beta signatures.

TCRdb itself ran the reads through MiXCR, one entry per CDR3 protein. The sample includes 450,000 to 550,000 distinct CDR3 sequences, approximately 15% of them seen just once. CDR3 length: 19 amino acids. Trimming removed 0 bases from V and 1 base from J, with 20 bases in between. Per germline, CDR1 SNHLY and CDR2 FYNNEI. General study findings and limits: Public TCR beta family frequency separated CMV-and-HLA carriers, including in an independent cohort. Ex vivo responses were dominated by HLA-C-restricted CMV-specific TCR beta clonotypes.

The clonotype originates from a human donor in good health (CMV status not recorded). Some clones in this sample may be carry-over from other donors' samples. The V and J genes are TRBV2 and TRBJ2-3, with a weak D call TRBD2 (5 bases). Source material: CD8+ T cells from PBMCs. CDR3 residues: CASSEARSLPGKGTDTQYF. The CDR3 DNA reads as TGTGCCAGCAGTGAAGCCCGTTCGCTTCCGGGGAAGGGCACAGATACGCAGTATTTT.